This T cell receptor beta chain was recorded in a study of TIL therapy for anti-PD-1-resistant metastatic lung cancer. Study as a whole: Median tumor mutation burden was 1.5 mutations per megabase.

As concerns this clone: What it recognizes is unknown.

Study-wide results and limits: Many TIL product clones were absent from baseline tumor, suggesting clonal contraction.

Indicated time point: pre-treatment sample, taken before nivolumab and TIL therapy. Tumor tissue came from excised metastases, mostly pleural nodules or supraclavicular lymph nodes. Adults with stage 4 NSCLC were enrolled in a phase I trial. CDR3 size: 14 residues. Trimming pared 0 bases from V and 8 bases from J, leaving 13 bases between. From germline, CDR1 is MNHNY and CDR2 SVGAGI (reference sequence). The libraries were made with immunoSEQ v3. The assay was immunoSEQ multiplex PCR, and TCRdb's table has in-frame clones only and misses some. The sample includes about 6,400 clones, roughly 70% of them seen just once.

The sequenced sample was tumor tissue, obtained at baseline. The chain is built from TRBV6-6 and TRBJ1-2; possible D gene TRBD1, 5 bases. The sequence came from a person between 25 and 79 years old with non-small cell lung cancer. The CDR3, as DNA: TGTGCCAGCAGTTACTCGGTGGGGACCTGGGGCTACACCTTC. Amino acid sequence: CASSYSVGTWGYTF.